This entry features one T cell receptor (beta chain) sequence. The sample belongs to a study of PD-L1 blockade in urothelial cancer. The wider study: Investigators checked blood 3 weeks (second dose) and 6 weeks after treatment start.

This sample's time point: peripheral blood 6 weeks after treatment start. V lost 6 bases to trimming and J lost 5 bases; unmatched junction nucleotides: 9. CDR1 is SGHTA and CDR2 is FQGNSA in the germline V gene. The CDR3 is 16 amino acids. Assay used: immunoSEQ multiplex PCR; TCRdb lists only in-frame clones, some missing. The sample yields tens of thousands of clones, almost 90% seen once. Specimen: PBMCs, collected around atezolizumab (anti-PD-L1) treatment. The sequence was obtained from a man aged 60 to 75 with urothelial cancer. The chain joins TRBV7-2 to TRBJ2-2; 10 nucleotides align to TRBD2. In nucleotides, the CDR3 is TGTGCCAGCAGGTCTAGCGGGGGCCCCGGGACCGGGGAGCTGTTTTTT. It translates to CASRSSGGPGTGELFF.